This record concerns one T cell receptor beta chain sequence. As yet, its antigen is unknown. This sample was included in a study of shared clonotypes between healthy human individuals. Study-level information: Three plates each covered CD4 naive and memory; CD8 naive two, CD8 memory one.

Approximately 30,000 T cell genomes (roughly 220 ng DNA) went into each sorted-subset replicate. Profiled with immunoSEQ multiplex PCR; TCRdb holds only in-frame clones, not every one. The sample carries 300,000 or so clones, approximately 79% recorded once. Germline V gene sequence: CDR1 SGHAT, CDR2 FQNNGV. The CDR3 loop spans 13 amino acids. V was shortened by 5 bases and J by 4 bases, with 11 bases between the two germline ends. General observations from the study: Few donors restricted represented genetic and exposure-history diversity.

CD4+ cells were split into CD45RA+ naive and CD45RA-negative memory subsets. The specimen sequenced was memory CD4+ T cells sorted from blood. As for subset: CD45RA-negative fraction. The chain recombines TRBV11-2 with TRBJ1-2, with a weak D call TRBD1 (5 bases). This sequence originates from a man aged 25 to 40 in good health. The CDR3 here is CASSLGGSYGYTF. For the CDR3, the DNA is TGTGCCAGCAGCCTTGGGGGTAGCTATGGCTACACCTTC.